This T cell receptor beta chain originates from a study of T cell repertoires in aging, cancer and after chemotherapy. A word on this clonotype: Being one base from a much bigger clone, this may be a read error.

Peripheral blood genomic DNA, not sorted cells or RNA, was the template. This CDR3 has 13 residues. The V gene's germline CDR1 is LNHDA and CDR2 SQIVND (reference sequence). TRB rearrangements spanning V, D and J were amplified using mixed TRB-A/B primers. TCRdb redid the calling of the multiplex PCR reads with MiXCR, one entry per CDR3 protein. The profile shows about 17,000 distinct CDR3 sequences, about 50% of them singletons. Sequences were obtained from blood. This sequence joins TRBV19 and TRBJ2-7; D is uncertain. This clonotype originated in a human donor in good health. Written as DNA, the CDR3 is TGTGCCAGTAGTCGAACCGGGTTCAACGAGCTGTACTTC. This codes for CASSRTGFNELYF.